This TCR beta chain was sequenced in a study of cytomegalovirus exposure and HLA in healthy donors. General observations from the study: For cytomegalovirus status, the classifier reportedly gave diagnoses with high specificity and sensitivity. A later look showed TCR association rates differing by HLA locus, highest for DRB1 and lowest for HLA-C.

CDR3 length: 13 amino acids. In germline, CDR1 is SGHDN, CDR2 FVKESK. V lost 8 bases, J lost 6 bases, and 7 bases stayed unmatched. PCR employed 60 Vbeta and 13 Jbeta primers. The data were produced by immunoSEQ multiplex PCR, yet TCRdb's version contains in-frame clones alone and is incomplete. The profile shows approximately 100,000 clones, around two thirds of them singletons. Comments on this clone: Its antigen remains unidentified.

Donors likely had unrecorded immune exposures despite being nominally healthy when sampled. The chain links TRBV14 to TRBJ2-1; 7 bases align to TRBD1. Sequencing used PBMCs. The receptor comes from a man under 40 in good health and CMV-seropositive. CDR3 DNA: TGTGCCAGCCGCGAGAGGGGGCGCAATGAGCAGTTCTTC. Translated, it gives CASRERGRNEQFF.